This is a list of T cell receptor beta chains from one sample in a study of cytomegalovirus exposure and HLA in healthy donors. TCRdb's table, derived via immunoSEQ multiplex PCR, lists solely in-frame clones and lacks some. The sample has roughly 170,000 clones; roughly 80% are singletons. The specimen was PBMCs. These TCRs come from a woman in her late teens or twenties in good health and CMV-seronegative. The CDR3 runs from the conserved cysteine through the conserved F or W. The D gene is left open where the match is weak. A row's size may be missing; if present it is once, few, many or a size class.

clone_size j_call v_call d_call cdr3_aa cdr3_nt
NA TRBJ1-2 TRBV6-1 NA CASSEGAGGYTF TGTGCCAGCAGTGAGGGGGCGGGCGGCTACACCTTC
NA TRBJ2-3 TRBV19 NA CASSPGLYTDTQYF TGTGCCAGTAGTCCCGGACTTTACACAGATACGCAGTATTTT
NA TRBJ2-5 TRBV7-7 NA CASSPRPEGTQYF TGTGCTAGCAGCCCCCGGCCCGAGGGGACCCAGTACTTC
NA TRBJ2-3 TRBV28 TRBD2 CASRPAGAGGPAADTQYF TGTGCCAGCAGACCCGCGGGGGCGGGAGGGCCCGCGGCAGATACGCAGTATTTT
once TRBJ2-3 TRBV6-1 NA CASSYRGSTDTQYF TGTGCCAGCAGTTATAGGGGAAGCACAGATACGCAGTATTTT
NA TRBJ2-2 TRBV4-2 TRBD2 CASSQGGLAEYTGELFF TGTGCCAGCAGCCAAGGGGGACTAGCGGAGTACACCGGGGAGCTGTTTTTT
NA TRBJ2-7 TRBV4-2 TRBD2 CASSLGLAGGYEQYF TGTGCCAGCAGCCTCGGACTAGCGGGAGGTTACGAGCAGTACTTC
few TRBJ2-5 TRBV5-1 TRBD2 CASSLARLAGGKETQYF TGCGCCAGCAGCTTGGCTCGACTAGCGGGAGGGAAGGAGACCCAGTACTTC
NA TRBJ2-1 TRBV30 TRBD2 CAWSSGKMGFF TGTGCCTGGAGTAGCGGGAAAATGGGATTCTTC
NA TRBJ2-7 TRBV18 NA CASSPLFRLADNEQYF TGTGCCAGCTCACCACTTTTCCGGCTAGCTGATAACGAGCAGTACTTC
NA TRBJ2-2 TRBV14 NA CASSKQEGYTGELFF TGTGCCAGCAGCAAACAGGAGGGATACACCGGGGAGCTGTTTTTT
NA TRBJ2-7 TRBV10-2 TRBD1 CASTGQAGYEQYF TGCGCCAGCACTGGACAGGCTGGCTACGAGCAGTACTTC
NA TRBJ2-7 TRBV9 NA CASSVASQEQYF TGTGCCAGCAGCGTAGCCAGTCAGGAGCAGTACTTC
NA TRBJ2-2 TRBV19 NA CATQDLPGAGELFF TGTGCCACCCAAGACCTTCCAGGGGCCGGGGAGCTGTTTTTT
few TRBJ1-1 TRBV7-9 NA CASSGGDTRGTEAFF TGTGCCAGCAGCGGCGGCGACACGCGGGGCACTGAAGCTTTCTTT
NA TRBJ2-1 TRBV15 NA CATSSSGPLEDEQFF TGTGCCACCAGCTCCAGTGGCCCGCTTGAGGATGAGCAGTTCTTC
NA TRBJ1-3 TRBV7-2 NA CASSTPTGTGNTIYF TGTGCCAGCAGCACCCCCACAGGGACTGGAAACACCATATATTTT
NA TRBJ2-1 TRBV29-1 TRBD2 CSVTTAGGPSDEQFF TGCAGCGTCACAACAGCGGGAGGGCCTTCGGATGAGCAGTTCTTC
NA TRBJ1-5 TRBV6-4 NA CASSAEGGSNQPQHF TGTGCCAGCAGTGCCGAGGGGGGGAGCAATCAGCCCCAGCATTTT
NA TRBJ2-5 TRBV4-2 TRBD1 CASSQSPLSRGETQYF TGTGCCAGCAGCCAGAGTCCCTTGAGCAGGGGGGAGACCCAGTACTTC
once TRBJ2-7 TRBV6-5 TRBD2 CASSRLAGGYEQYF TGTGCCAGCAGCAGACTAGCGGGAGGCTACGAGCAGTACTTC
NA TRBJ1-2 TRBV5-1 NA CASSLGQALANYGYTF TGCGCCAGCAGCTTGGGACAGGCGTTAGCTAACTATGGCTACACCTTC
NA TRBJ2-5 TRBV30 NA CAWSVRGETQYF TGTGCCTGGAGTGTTCGGGGAGAGACCCAGTACTTC
NA TRBJ2-3 TRBV19 TRBD2 CASSIETSGSPDTQYF TGTGCCAGTAGTATAGAGACTAGCGGGAGTCCAGATACGCAGTATTTT
few TRBJ1-5 TRBV4-3 NA CASSQERGLRNQPQHF TGCGCCAGCAGCCAAGAACGAGGGCTCCGCAATCAGCCCCAGCATTTT
few TRBJ1-2 TRBV5-4 TRBD1 CASSLDRGLNDYGYTF TGTGCCAGCAGCTTGGACAGGGGGCTAAACGACTATGGCTACACCTTC
few TRBJ2-7 TRBV23-1 NA CASSLWWASKPYEQYF TGCGCCAGCAGTCTTTGGTGGGCCTCCAAACCCTACGAGCAGTACTTC
few TRBJ2-7 TRBV5-4 TRBD2 CASSSGLAGVPYEQYF TGTGCCAGCAGCTCGGGACTAGCGGGAGTCCCCTACGAGCAGTACTTC
NA TRBJ2-4 TRBV7-9 NA CASTQEAKNIQYF TGTGCCAGCACGCAGGAAGCCAAAAACATTCAGTACTTC
once TRBJ2-1 TRBV19 TRBD2 CASSPGGGYNEQFF TGTGCCAGTAGTCCGGGAGGCGGGTACAATGAGCAGTTCTTC
few TRBJ2-2 TRBV9 NA CASSVERVGTGELFF TGTGCCAGCAGCGTAGAGAGGGTAGGCACCGGGGAGCTGTTTTTT
NA TRBJ2-7 TRBV5-1 NA CASSLDGYEQYF TGCGCCAGCAGCTTGGACGGCTACGAGCAGTACTTC
NA TRBJ2-3 TRBV10-3 TRBD1 CATGTGASTDTQYF TGTGCCACCGGGACAGGGGCTAGCACAGATACGCAGTATTTT
few TRBJ1-1 TRBV6-5 TRBD1 CASSRQGANTEAFF TGTGCCAGCAGTCGACAGGGGGCTAATACTGAAGCTTTCTTT
NA TRBJ2-7 TRBV28 NA CASSAGIEQYF TGTGCCAGCAGCGCAGGGATCGAGCAGTACTTC
NA TRBJ2-6 TRBV19 TRBD1 CASSIDRGQGANVLTF TGTGCCAGTAGTATAGACAGGGGGCAAGGGGCCAACGTCCTGACTTTC
NA TRBJ1-2 TRBV5-6 TRBD1 CASSFGQGNYGYTF TGTGCCAGCAGCTTCGGACAGGGGAACTATGGCTACACCTTC
NA TRBJ2-7 TRBV2 TRBD1 CAQRGRGSYEQYF TGTGCCCAAAGGGGGCGTGGTTCCTACGAGCAGTACTTC
NA TRBJ1-5 TRBV28 NA CASSLMEGNQPQHF TGTGCCAGCAGTTTAATGGAGGGCAATCAGCCCCAGCATTTT
NA TRBJ1-2 TRBV27 TRBD1 CASSSRTGANYGYTF TGTGCCAGCAGTTCCAGGACAGGGGCTAACTATGGCTACACCTTC
NA TRBJ2-4 TRBV7-2 NA CASSLEHRAIQYF TGTGCCAGCAGCTTAGAGCACAGGGCCATTCAGTACTTC
few TRBJ2-3 TRBV29-1 NA CSVVGRGSTDTQYF TGCAGCGTTGTTGGTCGGGGGAGCACAGATACGCAGTATTTT
NA TRBJ1-2 TRBV6-5 NA CASSSQEEGGYTF TGTGCCAGCAGCTCCCAGGAAGAGGGAGGCTACACCTTC
NA TRBJ2-5 TRBV28 TRBD1 CASSSRQGRETQYF TGTGCCAGCAGTTCTAGACAGGGGCGGGAGACCCAGTACTTC
NA TRBJ2-3 TRBV10-3 TRBD2 CAISPSGSAPDTQYF TGTGCCATCAGCCCTAGCGGGAGTGCCCCAGATACGCAGTATTTT
NA TRBJ1-3 TRBV18 NA CASSALGGSGNTIYF TGTGCCAGCTCAGCTCTCGGTGGCTCTGGAAACACCATATATTTT
NA TRBJ1-2 TRBV10-3 TRBD1 CAISESGQGLKGYTF TGTGCCATCAGTGAGTCGGGACAGGGCTTGAAAGGCTACACCTTC
NA TRBJ2-4 TRBV4-1 TRBD2 CASGVAGQNIQYF TGCGCCAGCGGAGTAGCGGGGCAAAACATTCAGTACTTC
NA TRBJ2-1 TRBV20-1 NA CSASKIVEQFF TGCAGTGCTAGCAAAATAGTAGAGCAGTTCTTC
once TRBJ1-1 TRBV28 NA CASTLTPLEAFF TGTGCCAGCACCTTGACTCCCCTCGAAGCTTTCTTT
few TRBJ1-2 TRBV28 NA CASSLFQGSEYGYTF TGTGCCAGCAGTTTATTTCAGGGTTCGGAGTATGGCTACACCTTC
NA TRBJ2-7 TRBV7-7 TRBD2 CASSEQGLAASREVF TGTGCTAGCAGCGAACAGGGACTAGCGGCCTCTCGAGAGGTCTTC